The source of this TCR beta chain is a study of cytomegalovirus exposure and HLA in healthy donors. Study-wide points: Investigators reported 150 to 200 TCR beta chains as tied to cytomegalovirus.

CDR3 length: 16 residues. V was trimmed by 1 base and J by 5 bases, leaving 14 bases between them. CDR1 is SGHAT and CDR2 is FQNNGV in the germline V gene. The repertoire was sequenced with immunoSEQ multiplex PCR; TCRdb's copy has only in-frame clones and lacks some. The sample shows about 38,000 clones, roughly 93% of them seen only once. Concerning this clone: Its specificity is unknown.

The receptor was isolated from a man younger than 30 in good health and CMV-seronegative. The chain employs TRBV11-2 and TRBJ2-2; a possible D gene is TRBD1 (7 bases). Sequenced: PBMCs. In DNA, the CDR3 is TGTGCCAGCAGCTTAGGTGGAGGGGGCAAAACCGGGGAGCTGTTTTTT. Encoded protein: CASSLGGGGKTGELFF.